Below, one T cell receptor (beta chain) is given with its context. Antigen unknown. The study enrolled ophthalmopathy donors with moderate-to-severe activity, CAS ≥3, NOSPECS ≥4 and duration under 3 months. These data come from a study of Graves' ophthalmopathy and Graves' hyperthyroidism. Study-wide results and caveats: Thyroid clonotypes that were expanded above 0.001 frequency mostly also appeared in blood. Discriminating ophthalmopathy from stable hyperthyroidism, a 13-signature model attained a sensitivity of approximately 90% and a specificity of just under 84%.

This CDR3 has 15 amino acids. Trimming cost V 1 base and J 1 base; bases outside gene matches: 2. In germline, CDR1 is SGHRS, CDR2 YFSETQ. RNA transcripts served as template for amplifying TCR beta CDR3 sequences. First-round RT-PCR employed HTBI primers, with a second-round multiplex PCR after it. TCRdb re-derived calls from the multiplex PCR reads in MiXCR, one entry per CDR3 protein. The sample holds 500,000 to 800,000 distinct CDR3 sequences, under 50% seen once. This chain connects TRBV5-1 to TRBJ2-5, with 9 bases that match TRBD2. The origin of this receptor is an adult man with Graves' ophthalmopathy. Material for sequencing was peripheral blood. This CDR3 reads CASSLTSGSQETQYF. The CDR3 DNA follows: TGCGCCAGCAGCTTGACTAGCGGGTCCCAAGAGACCCAGTACTTC.